This T cell receptor (beta chain) came from a study of identical twins. CDR1 is LGHDT, CDR2 YNNKEL, per germline (reference sequence). This CDR3 is 15 amino acids long. V was shortened by 3 bases and J by 3 bases, with 14 bases between the two germline ends. TCRdb ran MiXCR on the 5' RACE reads and lists one entry per CDR3 protein. The table lists 250,000 or so distinct CDR3 sequences, around 7% of them singletons. This sample was shared with a second study, whose subject was yellow fever vaccine responses in identical twins.

The rearrangement uses TRBV3-1 and TRBJ1-2, with a tentative D call TRBD1 (5 bases). The clonotype was recovered from a woman aged 18 to 35 in good health. What was sequenced was memory (CD45RO+) T cells sorted from blood. The chain's CDR3 is CASSQLDTEYYGYTF. CDR3 nucleotides: TGTGCCAGCAGCCAGCTGGACACGGAGTACTATGGCTACACCTTC.